This T cell receptor beta chain was captured in a study of blood T cell repertoires in COVID-19. The wider study: COVID-19 samples from acute and convalescent phases originated in the United States, Italy and Spain.

V lost 5 bases and J lost 0; bases outside the gene matches: 2. There are 16 residues in the CDR3. Germline V lookup: CDR1 SGHTA, CDR2 FQGTGA. Here immunoSEQ multiplex PCR was the method, and the copy in TCRdb shows in-frame clones only, minus some. The sample has approximately 100,000 clones, around 85% seen once; the top ten hold roughly 12%. V is TRBV7-3 and J is TRBJ2-3; TRBD2 agrees at 13 bases. This TCR derives from a human donor in a cohort sampled during active COVID-19. The source material was peripheral blood. CDR3 amino acids: CASSPGLAGSTDTQYF. DNA of the CDR3: TGTGCCAGCAGCCCGGGACTAGCGGGGAGCACAGATACGCAGTATTTT.